This entry concerns a single TCR beta chain. Its cognate antigen is unknown. Replicate PCRs run on sorted subsets employed around 200 ng DNA, roughly 30,000 T cell genomes. Original processing notes: Junction-only sequences without quality scores came from ImmunoSEQ, so filtering differed. The data were produced by immunoSEQ multiplex PCR, yet TCRdb's version contains in-frame clones alone and is incomplete. V and J calls and clone size come straight from that table; D and trimming were deduced from the DNA. The sample holds about 680,000 clones, roughly nine tenths seen once. Naive CD8 cells, CD45RO-negative and positively selected for CCR7, excluded terminally differentiated effector memory CD45RA+ cells. The length of the CDR3 is 18 residues. Germline CDR1 is MNHEY and CDR2 is SMNVEV (reference sequence). Losses at the gene ends were 3 bases for V and 0 bases for J; bases not matched to a gene: 10.

This entry belongs to a study of shared clonotypes between healthy human individuals. In the study overall: For every donor, three CD4 naive, three CD4 memory, two CD8 naive and one CD8 memory plates were used. Study-level points and caveats: Around 5% of naive CD4 clonotypes were common to a handful of donors.

Sequences were obtained from naive CD8+ T cells sorted from blood. The sequence derives from a man aged 25 to 40 in good health. The rearrangement uses TRBV27 and TRBJ2-1; 8 nucleotides line up with TRBD2. CDR3 nucleotide sequence: TGTGCCAGCAGTTTTATCTGGGGAAGCGGGAGCTCCTACAATGAGCAGTTCTTC. Amino acid sequence: CASSFIWGSGSSYNEQFF.